The clone carrying this T cell receptor (beta chain) was seen more than once but under ten times. The V gene lost 4 bases and the J gene lost 0 bases, with 12 bases spanning the gap. The CDR3 length is 15 residues. CDR1 is LGHDT, CDR2 YNNKEL, per germline (reference sequence). The data are from a study of blood T cell repertoires in COVID-19. Per the original data handling: Reference gene primer amplification gave estimated nucleated cell counts. Some clones are missing from TCRdb's copy, which holds only in-frame ones; the method was immunoSEQ multiplex PCR. V and J calls and clone size are those listed in that table; D and trimming were worked out from the DNA. This sample has under 80,000 clones, with 70% to 80% found just once.

The TCR originated in a man older than 75 with active or convalescent COVID-19. The chain is built from TRBV3-1 (or the pseudogene TRBV3-2) and TRBJ1-1, with D possibly TRBD1 on 5 matching bases. The sequenced sample was peripheral blood. Here the CDR3 reads CASSPFTGMNTEAFF. The CDR3 region has the DNA TGTGCCAGCAGCCCTTTCACAGGCATGAACACTGAAGCTTTCTTT.